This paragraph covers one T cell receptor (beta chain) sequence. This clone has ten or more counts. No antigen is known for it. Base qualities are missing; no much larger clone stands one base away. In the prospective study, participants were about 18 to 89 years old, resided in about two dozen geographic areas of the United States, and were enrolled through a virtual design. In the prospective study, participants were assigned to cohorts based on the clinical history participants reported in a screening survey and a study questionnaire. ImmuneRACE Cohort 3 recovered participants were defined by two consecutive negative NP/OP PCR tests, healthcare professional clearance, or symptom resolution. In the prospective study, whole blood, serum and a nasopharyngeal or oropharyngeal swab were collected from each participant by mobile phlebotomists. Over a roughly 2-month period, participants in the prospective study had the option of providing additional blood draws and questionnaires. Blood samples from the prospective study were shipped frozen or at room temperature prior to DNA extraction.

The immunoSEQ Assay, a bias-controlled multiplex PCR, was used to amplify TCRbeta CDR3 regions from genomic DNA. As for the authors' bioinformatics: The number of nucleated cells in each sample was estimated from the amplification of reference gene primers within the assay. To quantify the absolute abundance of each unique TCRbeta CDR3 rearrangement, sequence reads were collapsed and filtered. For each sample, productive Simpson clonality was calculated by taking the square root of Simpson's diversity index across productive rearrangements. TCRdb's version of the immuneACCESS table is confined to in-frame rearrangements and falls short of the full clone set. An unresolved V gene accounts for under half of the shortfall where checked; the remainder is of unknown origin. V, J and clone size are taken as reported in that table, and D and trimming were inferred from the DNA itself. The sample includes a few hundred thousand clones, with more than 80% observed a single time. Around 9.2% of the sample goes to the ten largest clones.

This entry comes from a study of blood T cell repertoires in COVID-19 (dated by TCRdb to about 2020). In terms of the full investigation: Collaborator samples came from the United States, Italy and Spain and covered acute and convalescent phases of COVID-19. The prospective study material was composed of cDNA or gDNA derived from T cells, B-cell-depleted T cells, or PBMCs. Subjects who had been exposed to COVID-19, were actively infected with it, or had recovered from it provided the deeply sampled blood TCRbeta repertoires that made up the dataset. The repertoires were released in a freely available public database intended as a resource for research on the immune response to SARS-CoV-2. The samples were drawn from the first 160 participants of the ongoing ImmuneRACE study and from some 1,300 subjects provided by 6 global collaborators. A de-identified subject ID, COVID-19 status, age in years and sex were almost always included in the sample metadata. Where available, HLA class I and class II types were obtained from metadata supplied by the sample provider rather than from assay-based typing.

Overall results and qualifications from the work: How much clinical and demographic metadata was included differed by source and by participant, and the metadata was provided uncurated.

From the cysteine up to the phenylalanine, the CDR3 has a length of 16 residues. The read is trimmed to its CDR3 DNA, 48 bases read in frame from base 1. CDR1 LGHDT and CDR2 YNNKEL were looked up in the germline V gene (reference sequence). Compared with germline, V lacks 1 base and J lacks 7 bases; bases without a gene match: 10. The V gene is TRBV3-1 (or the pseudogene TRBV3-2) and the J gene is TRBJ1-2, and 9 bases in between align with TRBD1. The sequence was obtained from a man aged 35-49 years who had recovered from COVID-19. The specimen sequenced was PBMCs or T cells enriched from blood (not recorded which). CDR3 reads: CASSQATGQGRGGYTF. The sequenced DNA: TGTGCCAGCAGCCAAGCCACGGGACAGGGTAGGGGTGGCTACACCTTC.